The TCR beta chain described here comes from a study of OX40 agonist ivuxolimab in advanced cancers. Overall study context: Patient treatment consisted of intravenous ivuxolimab administration every 2 weeks at 0.01 to 10 mg/kg. Dose-escalation cases comprised hepatocellular carcinoma, melanoma, renal cell or head and neck cancer. Age averaged around 60 years (range roughly 23 to 90), and less than 85% were male.

Whole-study findings and limits: Clonal expansion in partial responders at 0.1-3.0 mg/kg ranked among the lowest.

This table comes from immunoSEQ multiplex PCR, and its TCRdb copy is limited to in-frame clones, with some not included. The table has 80,000 to 95,000 clones, about 86% seen once. V lost 6 bases, J lost 3 bases, and 9 bases stayed unmatched. This CDR3 has 17 amino acids. Germline CDR1 is KGHSH and CDR2 is LQKENI. As to this clone: Its antigen is still unknown.

The TCR originated in an adult with an advanced solid tumor such as melanoma, head and neck, liver or kidney cancer. Specimen: CD4+ or CD8+ T cells sorted from blood, collected in a trial of the OX40 agonist ivuxolimab. The rearrangement joins TRBV18 to TRBJ2-3, with TRBD2 matching 13 bases. The CDR3 protein is CASSSGTSGAGTDTQYF. The CDR3 nucleotides read TGTGCCAGCTCTTCCGGGACTAGCGGGGCTGGGACAGATACGCAGTATTTT.